The subject of this entry is one T cell receptor (beta chain). This sample also contains other DNA sequences that code for the same CDR3. The sample is drawn from a study of blood T cell repertoires in COVID-19. Germline CDR1 is SGDLS and CDR2 is YYNGEE. This CDR3 is built from 14 residues. V lost 2 bases and J 0 bases, leaving 3 bases between the germline ends. Using immunoSEQ multiplex PCR, the repertoire was profiled, and TCRdb retains in-frame clones only, with some absent. The table shows 200,000 to 250,000 clones, with roughly 82% occurring only once. Material: PBMCs or T cells enriched from blood (not recorded which). The TCR originated in a woman aged 45-65 years who had recovered from COVID-19. The rearrangement uses TRBV9 and TRBJ2-6; D remains unclear. The chain's CDR3 is CASSVSSGANVLTF. As DNA, the CDR3 is TGTGCCAGCAGCGTCAGCTCTGGGGCCAACGTCCTGACTTTC.